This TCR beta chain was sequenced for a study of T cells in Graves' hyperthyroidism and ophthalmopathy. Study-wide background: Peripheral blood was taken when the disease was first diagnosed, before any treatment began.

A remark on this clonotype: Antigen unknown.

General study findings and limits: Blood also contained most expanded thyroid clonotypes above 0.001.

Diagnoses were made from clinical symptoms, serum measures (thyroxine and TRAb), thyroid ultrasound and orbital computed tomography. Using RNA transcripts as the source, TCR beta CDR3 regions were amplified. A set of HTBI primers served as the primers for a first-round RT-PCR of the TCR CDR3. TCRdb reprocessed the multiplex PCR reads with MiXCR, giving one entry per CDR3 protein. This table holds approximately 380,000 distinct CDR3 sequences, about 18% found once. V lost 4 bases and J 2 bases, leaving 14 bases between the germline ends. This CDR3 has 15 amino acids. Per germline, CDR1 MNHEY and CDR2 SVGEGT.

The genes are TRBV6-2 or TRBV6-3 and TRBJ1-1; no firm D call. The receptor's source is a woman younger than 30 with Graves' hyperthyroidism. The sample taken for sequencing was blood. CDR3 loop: CASSSGIAVNTEAFF. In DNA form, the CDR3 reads TGTGCCAGCAGTTCAGGCATTGCCGTAAACACTGAAGCTTTCTTT.